This T cell receptor beta chain derives from a study of spatial heterogeneity in lung cancer. Background on the study: The library had UMIs, and each TCR and UMI pair averaged more than ten raw reads. Notes on the study in general: Intratumoral expanded alpha and beta TCR counts were found to track tumor mutation counts.

This clonotype was seen repeatedly, ten times or more. The target antigen is unknown. V dropped 0 bases and J dropped 2 bases, with 15 bases sitting between them. The CDR3 extends over 17 amino acids. From the 5' RACE reads, TCRdb called clonotypes with MiXCR, one entry per CDR3 protein. The table has fewer than 15,000 distinct CDR3 sequences, about 5.6% seen once. As to time point: sample taken at primary tumor resection. Sample: lung tumor tissue, taken at surgery. This chain uses TRBV23-1 with TRBJ2-3; D is undetermined. TRBV23-1 qualifies as an ORF whose function is uncertain. This receptor was identified in a female donor with early-stage non-small cell lung cancer. CDR3 in amino acids: CASSQSSWNRPTDTQYF. The DNA of the CDR3 is TGCGCCAGCAGTCAATCGTCCTGGAACAGACCCACAGATACGCAGTATTTT.